This entry is about one TCR beta chain. No antigen is known for it. The data stem from a study of glioma-infiltrating T cells after dendritic cell vaccination. Whole-study context: Glioblastoma patients came from Phase I and II dendritic cell vaccination trials.

Trimming took 2 bases from V and 1 from J, leaving 11 bases between them. CDR1 MNHEY and CDR2 SVGAGI come from the germline V gene. The CDR3 has 15 residues. Produced via immunoSEQ multiplex PCR; TCRdb's table is partial and in-frame only. The table shows fewer than 50,000 clones, with roughly four fifths occurring only once. General study findings and limits: Longer survival after dendritic cell vaccination followed higher pretreatment TIL content.

The J gene is TRBJ1-1, the V gene TRBV6-5; possibly TRBD1 for D (5 bases). Material: blood, obtained before dendritic cell vaccination. This receptor was identified in a human donor with glioblastoma. CDR3: CASSYDRHTNTEAFF. The CDR3 nucleotides read TGTGCCAGCAGTTACGACAGACATACGAACACTGAAGCTTTCTTT.